This T cell receptor beta chain emerged from a study of human T cells and chemical hapten exposure. Study in general: Diphenylcyclopropenone was applied weekly to patients' scalps across the roughly 24-week study. General study points: There was no change with DPC sensitization in TCRs above 1 in 1000 frequency.

With V trimmed by 0 bases and J by 3 bases, 7 bases remained unmatched. The CDR3 is 17 amino acids. Germline CDR1 is SGHRS and CDR2 is YFSETQ. TCRdb itself ran the RACE reads through MiXCR, one entry per CDR3 protein. The data show about 140,000 distinct CDR3 sequences, about 12% seen once. The time point here: patch test 2, 6 weeks after DPC sensitization. Stated treatment: therapeutic diphenylcyclopropenone sensitization with weekly scalp DPC. Unfractionated whole blood was the source of the extracted total RNA. This clonotype was seen a few times. Its antigen is currently unknown. This rearrangement joins TRBV5-1 to TRBJ2-3; TRBD2 aligns across 10 bases. This material consisted of whole blood, taken in connection with sensitization to the hapten diphenylcyclopropenone (DPC). The sequence derives from a woman between 50 and 59 years old with alopecia areata. Some clones in this sample may be carry-over from other donors' samples. The CDR3 nucleotides are TGCGCCAGCAGCTTGGGTATAGCGGGAGGAGGGACAGATACGCAGTATTTT. Its protein is CASSLGIAGGGTDTQYF.